The present entry profiles one T cell receptor (beta chain) with its context. Its matching antigen is unknown. This entry comes from a study of T cell responses to AZD1222 COVID-19 vaccine. Looking at the study overall: Analysis merged second doses at about 4 or about 12 weeks. Regarding the study as a whole: Baseline testing showed seropositivity in only 5 or 6 AZD1222 recipients.

This CDR3 has 14 amino acids. Profiling relied on immunoSEQ multiplex PCR, and the TCRdb table lists in-frame clones only, not all of them. The data contain 65,000 to 95,000 clones, approximately 80% of them singletons. The receptor comes from an adult in good health. This rearrangement joins TRBV21-1 to TRBJ1-1. TRBV21-1 is reported as a pseudogene. The sequences come from peripheral blood, collected on day 0 of AZD1222 vaccination. This chain's CDR3 is CASSKGDLYTEAFF. In DNA form, the CDR3 reads TGTGCCAGCAGCAAAGGGGACTTATACACTGAAGCTTTCTTT.